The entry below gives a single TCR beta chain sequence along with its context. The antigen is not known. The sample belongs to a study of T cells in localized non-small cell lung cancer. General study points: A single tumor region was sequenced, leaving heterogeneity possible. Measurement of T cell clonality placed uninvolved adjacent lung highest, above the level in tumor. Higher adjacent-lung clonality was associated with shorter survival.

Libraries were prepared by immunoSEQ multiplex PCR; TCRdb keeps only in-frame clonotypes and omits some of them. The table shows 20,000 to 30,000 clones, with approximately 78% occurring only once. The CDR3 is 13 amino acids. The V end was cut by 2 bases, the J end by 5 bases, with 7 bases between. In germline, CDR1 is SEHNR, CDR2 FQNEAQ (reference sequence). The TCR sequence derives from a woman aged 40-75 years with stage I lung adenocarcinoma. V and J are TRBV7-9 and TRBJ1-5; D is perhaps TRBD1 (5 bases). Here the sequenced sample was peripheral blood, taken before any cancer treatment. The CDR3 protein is CASSLMGDQPQHF. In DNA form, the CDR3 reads TGTGCCAGCAGCTTAATGGGGGATCAGCCCCAGCATTTT.